This T cell receptor beta chain was observed in a study of beta chain features in type 1 diabetes. Study-wide points: Individuals with type 1 diabetes displayed fewer insertions and more deletions at VDJ junctions.

Expressed TCRB transcripts were sequenced because the entire RNA isolate underwent reverse transcription. Repertoires were generated with immunoSEQ multiplex PCR, while TCRdb's copy carries only in-frame clones and drops some. The sample lists around 340,000 clones, around a fifth occurring once. This clone came up a few times. No antigen is known for it. The CDR3 is 17 residues long. The ends lost 2 bases at V and 3 bases at J; junction bases unmatched: 10. This chain connects TRBV23-1 to TRBJ2-5, with 9 bases that match TRBD1. TRBV23-1 is classed as an ORF, of uncertain function. Source material: naive CD4+ T cells from blood. The source is a woman under 30 in good health. The CDR3: CASSQEGDRDNEETQYF. The CDR3 DNA is TGCGCCAGCAGTCAAGAAGGGGACAGGGATAACGAAGAGACCCAGTACTTC.